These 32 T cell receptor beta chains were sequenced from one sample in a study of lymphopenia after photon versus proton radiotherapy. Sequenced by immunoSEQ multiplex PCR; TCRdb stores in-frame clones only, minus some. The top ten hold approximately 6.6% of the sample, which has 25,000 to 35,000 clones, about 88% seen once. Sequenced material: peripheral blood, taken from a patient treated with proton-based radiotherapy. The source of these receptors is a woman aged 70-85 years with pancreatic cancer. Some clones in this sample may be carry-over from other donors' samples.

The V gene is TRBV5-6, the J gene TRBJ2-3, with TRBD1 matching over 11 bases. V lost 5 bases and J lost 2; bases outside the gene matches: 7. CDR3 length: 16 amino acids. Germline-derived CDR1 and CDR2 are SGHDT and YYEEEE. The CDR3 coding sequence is TGTGCCAGCAGATCCGGGACAGGGGGAAACACAGATACGCAGTATTTT. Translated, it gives CASRSGTGGNTDTQYF.

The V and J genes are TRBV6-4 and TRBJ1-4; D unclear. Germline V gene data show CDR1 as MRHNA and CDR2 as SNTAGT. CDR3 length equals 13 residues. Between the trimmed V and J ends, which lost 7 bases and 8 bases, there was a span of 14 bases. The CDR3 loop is CASMGSAGEKLFF. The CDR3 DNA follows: TGTGCCAGCATGGGTTCCGCCGGGGAAAAACTGTTTTTT.

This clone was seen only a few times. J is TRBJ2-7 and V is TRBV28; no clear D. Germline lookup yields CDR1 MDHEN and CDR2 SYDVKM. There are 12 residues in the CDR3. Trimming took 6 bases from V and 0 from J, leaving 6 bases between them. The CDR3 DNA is TGTGCCAGCAGCCAGTACTCCTACGAGCAGTACTTC. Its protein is CASSQYSYEQYF.

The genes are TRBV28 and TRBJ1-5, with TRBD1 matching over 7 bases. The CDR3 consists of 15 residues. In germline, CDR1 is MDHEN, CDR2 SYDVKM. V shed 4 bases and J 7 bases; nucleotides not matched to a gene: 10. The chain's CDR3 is CASSYTGEWRQPQHF. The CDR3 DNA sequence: TGTGCCAGCAGTTATACAGGGGAGTGGAGACAGCCCCAGCATTTT.

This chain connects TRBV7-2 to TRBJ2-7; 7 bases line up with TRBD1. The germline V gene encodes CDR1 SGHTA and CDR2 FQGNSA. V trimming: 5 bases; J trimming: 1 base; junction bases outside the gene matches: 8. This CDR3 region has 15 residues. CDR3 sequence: CASSPPTGLSYEQYF. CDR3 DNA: TGTGCCAGCAGCCCCCCGACAGGGTTATCCTACGAGCAGTACTTC.

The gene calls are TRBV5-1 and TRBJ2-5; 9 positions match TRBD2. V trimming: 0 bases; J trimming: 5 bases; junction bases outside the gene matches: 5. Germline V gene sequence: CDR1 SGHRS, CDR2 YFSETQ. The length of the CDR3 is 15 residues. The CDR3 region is CASSLVAGDDETQYF. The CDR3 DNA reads TGCGCCAGCAGCTTGGTAGCGGGAGATGACGAGACCCAGTACTTC.

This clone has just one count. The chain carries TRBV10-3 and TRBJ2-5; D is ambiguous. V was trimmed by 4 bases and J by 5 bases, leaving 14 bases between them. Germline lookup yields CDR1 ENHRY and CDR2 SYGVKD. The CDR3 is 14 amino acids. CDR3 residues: CAISGSAGRETQYF. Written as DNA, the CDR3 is TGTGCCATCAGTGGTTCGGCAGGACGGGAGACCCAGTACTTC.

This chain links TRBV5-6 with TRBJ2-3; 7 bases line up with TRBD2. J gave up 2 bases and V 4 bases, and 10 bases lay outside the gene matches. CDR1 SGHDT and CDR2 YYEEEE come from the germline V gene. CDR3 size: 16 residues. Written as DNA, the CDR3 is TGTGCCAGCAGCCCTCCTAGCGGACCCTCCACAGATACGCAGTATTTT. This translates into CASSPPSGPSTDTQYF.

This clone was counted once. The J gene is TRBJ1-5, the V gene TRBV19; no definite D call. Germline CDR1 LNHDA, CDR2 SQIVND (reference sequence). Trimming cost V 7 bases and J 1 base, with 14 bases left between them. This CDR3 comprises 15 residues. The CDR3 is CASIWRHDSNQPQHF. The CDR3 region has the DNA TGTGCCAGTATATGGAGACATGACAGCAATCAGCCCCAGCATTTT.

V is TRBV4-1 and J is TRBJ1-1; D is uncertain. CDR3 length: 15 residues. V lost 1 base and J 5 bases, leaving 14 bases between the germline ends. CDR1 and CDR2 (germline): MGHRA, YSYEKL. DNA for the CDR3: TGCGCCAGCAGCCAAGCTTTTCGAGGGCGGACTGAAGCTTTCTTT. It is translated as CASSQAFRGRTEAFF.

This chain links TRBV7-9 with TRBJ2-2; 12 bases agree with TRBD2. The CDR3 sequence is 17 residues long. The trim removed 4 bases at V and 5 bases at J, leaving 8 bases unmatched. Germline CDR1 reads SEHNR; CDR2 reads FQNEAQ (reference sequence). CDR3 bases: TGTGCCAGCAGCTCTCCGACTAGCGGGAGTATTACCGGGGAGCTGTTTTTT. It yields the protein CASSSPTSGSITGELFF.

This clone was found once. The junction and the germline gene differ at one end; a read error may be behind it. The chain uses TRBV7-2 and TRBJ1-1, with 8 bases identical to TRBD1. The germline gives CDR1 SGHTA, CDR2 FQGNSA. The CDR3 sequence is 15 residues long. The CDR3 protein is CAGSRTGSISTEAFF. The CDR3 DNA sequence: TGTGCCGGCAGCCGGACAGGGAGCATAAGCACTGAAGCTTTCTTT.

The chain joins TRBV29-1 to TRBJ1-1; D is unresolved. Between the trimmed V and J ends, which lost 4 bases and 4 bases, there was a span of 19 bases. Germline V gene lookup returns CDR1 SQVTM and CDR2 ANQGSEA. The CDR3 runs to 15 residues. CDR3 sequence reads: CSVASLGGATTEAFF. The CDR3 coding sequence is TGCAGCGTTGCAAGCTTGGGAGGAGCGACCACTGAAGCTTTCTTT.

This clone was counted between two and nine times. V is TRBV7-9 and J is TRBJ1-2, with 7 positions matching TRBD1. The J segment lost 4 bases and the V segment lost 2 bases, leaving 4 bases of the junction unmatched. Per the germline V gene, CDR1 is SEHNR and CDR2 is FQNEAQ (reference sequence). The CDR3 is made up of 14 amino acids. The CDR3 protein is CASSLQTGSYGYTF. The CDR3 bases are TGTGCCAGCAGCTTACAGACAGGGAGCTATGGCTACACCTTC.

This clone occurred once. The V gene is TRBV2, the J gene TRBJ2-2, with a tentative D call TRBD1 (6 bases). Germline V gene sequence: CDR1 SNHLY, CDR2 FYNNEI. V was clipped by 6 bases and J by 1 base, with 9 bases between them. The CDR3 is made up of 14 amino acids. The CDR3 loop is CASSETGNTGELFF. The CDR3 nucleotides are TGTGCCAGCAGCGAGACAGGGAACACCGGGGAGCTGTTTTTT. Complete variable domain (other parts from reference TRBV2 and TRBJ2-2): EPEVTQTPSHQVTQMGQEVILRCVPISNHLYFYWYRQILGQKVEFLVSFYNNEISEKSEIFDDQFSVERPDGSNFTLKIRSTKLEDSAMYFCASSETGNTGELFFGEGSRLTVL.

This CDR3 is CAWSVRDRGEQYF. CDR3 nucleotides: TGTGCCTGGAGTGTACGCGACAGGGGCGAGCAGTACTTC. The V call is TRBV30, the J call TRBJ2-7, with 8 bases that match TRBD1. CDR1 GTSNPN and CDR2 SVGIG come from the germline V gene (reference sequence). The CDR3 consists of 13 residues. With V trimmed by 0 bases and J by 6 bases, 4 bases remained unmatched.

DNA of the CDR3: TGTGCCAGCAGTTACCTCGCGGGAGCCTATGGTAATGAGCAGTTCTTC. Translation gives CASSYLAGAYGNEQFF. V and J are TRBV6-6 and TRBJ2-1; 7 bases align to TRBD2. The CDR3 length is 16 residues. J lost 7 bases, V lost 2 bases, and 11 bases had no gene match. Germline V gene lookup returns CDR1 MNHNY and CDR2 SVGAGI (reference sequence).

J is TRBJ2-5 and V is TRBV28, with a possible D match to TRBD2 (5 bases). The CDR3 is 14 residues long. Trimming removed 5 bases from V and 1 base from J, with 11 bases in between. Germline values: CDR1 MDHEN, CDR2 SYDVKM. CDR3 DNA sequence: TGTGCCAGCAGTCCCGGGGAGATCCAAGAGACCCAGTACTTC. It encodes CASSPGEIQETQYF.

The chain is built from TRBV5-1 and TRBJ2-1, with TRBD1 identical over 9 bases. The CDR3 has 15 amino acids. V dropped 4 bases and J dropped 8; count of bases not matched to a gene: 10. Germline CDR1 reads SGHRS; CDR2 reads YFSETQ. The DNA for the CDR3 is TGCGCCAGCAGCCTACAGGGGGCTCTTTGGGATGAGCAGTTCTTC. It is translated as CASSLQGALWDEQFF.

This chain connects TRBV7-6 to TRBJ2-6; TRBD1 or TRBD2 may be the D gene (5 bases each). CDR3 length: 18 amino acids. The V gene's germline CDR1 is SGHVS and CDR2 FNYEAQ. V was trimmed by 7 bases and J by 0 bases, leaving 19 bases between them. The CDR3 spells CASTPWGTPSSGANVLTF. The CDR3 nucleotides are TGTGCCAGCACCCCTTGGGGGACGCCAAGCTCTGGGGCCAACGTCCTGACTTTC.

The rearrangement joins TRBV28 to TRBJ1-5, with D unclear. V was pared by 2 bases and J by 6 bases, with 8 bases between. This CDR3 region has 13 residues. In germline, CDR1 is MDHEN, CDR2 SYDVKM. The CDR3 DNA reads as TGTGCCAGCAGTTTAAAGCCCAGTCAGCCCCAGCATTTT. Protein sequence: CASSLKPSQPQHF.

The CDR3 here is CASSDGSSGANVLTF. The CDR3 nucleotides read TGTGCCAGTAGCGACGGATCCTCTGGGGCCAACGTCCTGACTTTC. The V and J genes are TRBV19 and TRBJ2-6; D remains ambiguous. Germline V gene sequence: CDR1 LNHDA, CDR2 SQIVND (reference sequence). V lost 6 bases and J 0 bases, leaving 9 bases between the germline ends. This CDR3 spans 15 amino acids.

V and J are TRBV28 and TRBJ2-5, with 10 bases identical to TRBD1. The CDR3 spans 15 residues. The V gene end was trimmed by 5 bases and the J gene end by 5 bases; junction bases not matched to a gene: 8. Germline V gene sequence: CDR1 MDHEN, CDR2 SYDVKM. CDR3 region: CASSARDRGGETQYF. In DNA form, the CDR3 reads TGTGCCAGCAGTGCCCGGGACAGGGGCGGGGAGACCCAGTACTTC.

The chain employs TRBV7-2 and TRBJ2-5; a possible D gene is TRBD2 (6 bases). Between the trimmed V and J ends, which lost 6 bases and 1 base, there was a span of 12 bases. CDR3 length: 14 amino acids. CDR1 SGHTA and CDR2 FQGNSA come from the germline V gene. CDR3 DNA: TGTGCCAGCAGTAACTGGGACTTCCAAGAGACCCAGTACTTC. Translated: CASSNWDFQETQYF.

As DNA, the CDR3 is TGTGCCAGCAGCTTACGTCATTTAGGCGGGGAGCTGTTTTTT. It yields the protein CASSLRHLGGELFF. The gene calls are TRBV5-5 and TRBJ2-2; D call uncertain. CDR3 length: 14 residues. The V gene lost 2 bases and the J gene lost 7 bases, with 12 bases spanning the gap. Germline CDR1 reads SGHKS; CDR2 reads YYEKEE (reference sequence).

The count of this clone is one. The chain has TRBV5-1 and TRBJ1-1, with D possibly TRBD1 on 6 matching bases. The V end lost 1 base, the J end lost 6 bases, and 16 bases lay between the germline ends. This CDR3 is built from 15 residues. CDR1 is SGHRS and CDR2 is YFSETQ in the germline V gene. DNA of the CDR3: TGCGCCAGCAGCTTGTCACTCAGGGGAGGTGCTGAAGCTTTCTTT. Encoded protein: CASSLSLRGGAEAFF.

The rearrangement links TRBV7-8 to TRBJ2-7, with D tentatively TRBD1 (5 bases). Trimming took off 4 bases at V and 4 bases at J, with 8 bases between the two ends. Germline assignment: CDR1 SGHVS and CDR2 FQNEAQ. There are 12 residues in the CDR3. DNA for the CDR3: TGTGCCAGCAGCTCGACAGTTTACGAGCAGTACTTC. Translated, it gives CASSSTVYEQYF.

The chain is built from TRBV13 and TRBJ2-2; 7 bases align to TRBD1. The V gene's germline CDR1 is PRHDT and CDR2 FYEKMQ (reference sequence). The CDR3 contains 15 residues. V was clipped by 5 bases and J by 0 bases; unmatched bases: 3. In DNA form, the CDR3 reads TGTGCCAGCAGCCTTGGGACAGCGAACACCGGGGAGCTGTTTTTT. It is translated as CASSLGTANTGELFF.

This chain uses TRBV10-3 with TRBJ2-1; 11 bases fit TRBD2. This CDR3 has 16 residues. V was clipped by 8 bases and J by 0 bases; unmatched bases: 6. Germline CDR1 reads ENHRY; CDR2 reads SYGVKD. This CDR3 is CAISGTSGSSYNEQFF. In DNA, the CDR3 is TGTGCCATCTCTGGCACTAGCGGGAGCTCCTACAATGAGCAGTTCTTC.

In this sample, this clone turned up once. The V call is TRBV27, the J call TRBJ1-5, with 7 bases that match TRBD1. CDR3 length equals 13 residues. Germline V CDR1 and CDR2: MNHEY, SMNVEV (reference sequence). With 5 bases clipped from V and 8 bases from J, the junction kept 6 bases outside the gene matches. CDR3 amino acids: CASSPPTGKPQHF. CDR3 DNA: TGTGCCAGCAGTCCACCGACAGGGAAGCCCCAGCATTTT.

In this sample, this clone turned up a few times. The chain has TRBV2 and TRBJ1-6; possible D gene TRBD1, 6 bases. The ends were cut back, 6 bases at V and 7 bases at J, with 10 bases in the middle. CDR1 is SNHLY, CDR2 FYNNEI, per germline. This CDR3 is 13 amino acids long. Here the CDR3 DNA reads TGTGCCAGCAGCTGGGGGCACAATTCACCCCTCCACTTT. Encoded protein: CASSWGHNSPLHF. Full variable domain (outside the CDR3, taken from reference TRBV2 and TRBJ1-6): EPEVTQTPSHQVTQMGQEVILRCVPISNHLYFYWYRQILGQKVEFLVSFYNNEISEKSEIFDDQFSVERPDGSNFTLKIRSTKLEDSAMYFCASSWGHNSPLHFGNGTRLTVT.

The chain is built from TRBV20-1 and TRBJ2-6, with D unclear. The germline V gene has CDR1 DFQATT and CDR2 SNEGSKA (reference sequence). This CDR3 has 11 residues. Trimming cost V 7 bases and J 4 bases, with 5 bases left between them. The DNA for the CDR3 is TGCAGTGGATTCGGGGCCAACGTCCTGACTTTC. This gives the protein CSGFGANVLTF.